This TCR beta chain was sequenced for a study of regulatory T cells in long-lasting Graves disease. The time point is: newly diagnosed GD, antithyroid drugs for less than 3 months. PBMC-extracted RNA yielded the TCR library. Sequencing libraries for TCR beta were prepared with iRepertoire HTBI primers and Arm-PCR of CDR3 regions. TCRdb called the multiplex PCR reads again in MiXCR, with one record for every CDR3 protein. Here the sample spans some 400,000 distinct CDR3 sequences, just under 15% being singletons. From germline, CDR1 is SGHTA and CDR2 FQGTGA. CDR3 length: 16 residues. This clonotype came up a few times. At one of its ends the junction is not consistent with the germline gene, which may arise from a read error. The same sample was also studied in work on T cells in Graves' hyperthyroidism and ophthalmopathy.

The sequence came from a woman between 25 and 40 years old with Graves disease. The sequenced sample was peripheral blood mononuclear cells (PBMCs), obtained at new diagnosis, from a patient treated with antithyroid drugs. The V call is TRBV7-3, the J call TRBJ2-3; 10 positions agree with TRBD2. The CDR3 loop is CASSLRGLAATDAQYF. In DNA form, the CDR3 reads TGTGCCAGCAGCTTAAGAGGACTAGCGGCCACAGATGCGCAGTATTTT.